This T cell receptor (beta chain) was recorded in a study of shared clonotypes between healthy human individuals. Researchers divided each subset's genomic DNA evenly across several immunoSEQ plates. Profiled with immunoSEQ multiplex PCR; TCRdb holds only in-frame clones, not every one. Of around 2.1 million clones detected, around 93% appear once; the ten largest clones hold more than 1.5%. The CDR3 extends over 14 amino acids. V lost 6 bases and J 2 bases, leaving 14 bases between the germline ends. Germline V gene lookup returns CDR1 MNHNS and CDR2 SASEGT. As concerns this clone: Its antigen remains unidentified.

Naive-designated CD8 cells lacked CD45RO, were positively enriched for CCR7, and omitted terminally differentiated effector memory CD45RA+ cells. Whole-study results and caveats: Sorted-subset sequencing was shown by rarefaction to be incomplete despite large depth. Four donors showed sharing of 4.5% to 6% of naive CD4 clonotypes.

The TCR was taken from a man aged 18 to 29 in good health. Some clones in this sample may be carry-over from other donors' samples. The chain joins TRBV6-1 to TRBJ2-7; TRBD2 is a possible D gene (5 bases). The sample was naive CD8+ T cells from PBMCs. CDR3 region: CASSGDTRAYEQYF. CDR3 DNA: TGTGCCAGCAGCGGCGACACGAGGGCCTACGAGCAGTACTTC.